This T cell receptor beta chain comes out of a study of blood T cell repertoires in COVID-19. About the study: From the United States, Italy and Spain came samples of acute and convalescent COVID-19.

Source study methods: Estimated nucleated cell counts came from reference gene primer amplification. The data were produced by immunoSEQ multiplex PCR, yet TCRdb's version contains in-frame clones alone and is incomplete. V, J and clone size are those of that table, while D and trimming were read from the DNA. The data contain approximately 260,000 clones, nearly 90% of them seen just once; the ten biggest clones take up 2.1%. This TCR was recovered from a woman between 40 and 55 years old who had recovered from COVID-19. Sample: peripheral blood.

The CDR3 DNA is TGTGCCAGCAGCGTAAGGCGGGTCAATCAGCCCCAGCATTTT. Its translation: CASSVRRVNQPQHF. This chain joins TRBV9 and TRBJ1-5; no reliable D call. The CDR3 sequence is 14 residues long. V was cut by 1 base and J by 3 bases, with 8 bases left in between. The germline V gene encodes CDR1 SGDLS and CDR2 YYNGEE.